This TCR beta chain emerged from a study of monozygotic twins with inflammatory bowel disease. Study-wide findings and caveats: TCRbeta inverse Simpson diversity was decreased in IBD patients versus healthy co-twins.

This CDR3 has 15 residues. Per germline, CDR1 MNHEY and CDR2 SVGAGI. The draw for each donor consisted of a single 2.5 ml blood sample. On this clonotype itself: Its specificity is unknown.

Molecular identifiers with 6-nucleotide sample barcodes were added during cDNA synthesis via template switching. TCRdb re-called the 5' RACE reads and shows each CDR3 protein once, DNA omitted. The sample has some 330,000 distinct CDR3 sequences; the top ten hold 5.6%. This receptor was identified in a human donor with ulcerative colitis or Crohn's disease, or a healthy co-twin of an affected twin (not recorded which). The chain joins TRBV6-5 to TRBJ2-7; checking the TCRdb D call of TRBD2 is not possible without DNA. The sequenced sample consisted of blood. The CDR3 is CASSYERERSYEQYF.